The T cell receptor (beta chain) described here comes from a study of blood T cell repertoires in COVID-19. At the level of the study: The United States, Italy and Spain provided the acute and convalescent COVID-19 samples. In each case, the material was cDNA or gDNA derived from T cells, B-cell-depleted T cells, or PBMCs.

In the original processing: Reference gene primers were amplified, and this amplification served to estimate nucleated cell counts. Here immunoSEQ multiplex PCR was the method, and the copy in TCRdb shows in-frame clones only, minus some. The DNA gave D and trimming, while V, J and clone size come from that table. The sample lists about 50,000 clones, around 86% occurring once. The CDR3 covers 12 residues. V was trimmed by 6 bases and J by 4 bases, leaving 7 bases between them. The germline gives CDR1 SNHLY, CDR2 FYNNEI. This chain links TRBV2 with TRBJ2-1; possible D gene TRBD2, 6 bases. The material sequenced was peripheral blood. The clonotype was recovered from a man over 45 with active COVID-19. The CDR3 region has the DNA TGTGCCAGCAGCGGGGGTTACAATGAGCAGTTCTTC. Residues: CASSGGYNEQFF.